A single sample is the source of the 20 T cell receptor beta chains below, sequenced in a study of blood T cells in healthy people across ages. Primed by a sample-barcoded 5' primer and a J-beta primer mix, a second PCR proceeded for about 6 to 11 cycles. TCRdb passed the 5' RACE reads through MiXCR, listing each CDR3 protein once. The sample records about 800,000 distinct CDR3 sequences, 58% being singletons. Specimen: blood. These receptors were taken from a man aged 30 to 45 in good health.

To note about this clonotype: Just one base apart from a much larger clone, this may be a read error. V gene TRBV24-1 combines with J gene TRBJ2-7; D is uncertain. The CDR3 contains 13 residues. Per germline, CDR1 KGHDR and CDR2 SFDVKD. V gave up 5 bases and J gave up 3 bases, with 10 bases separating them. The CDR3 loop is CATSGRENYEQYF. Here the CDR3 DNA reads TGTGCCACCAGTGGGCGTGAAAACTACGAGCAGTACTTC.

The V and J genes are TRBV7-2 and TRBJ1-6; D uncertain. The length of the CDR3 is 14 residues. V shed 0 bases and J shed 10 bases, with 10 bases lying between them. Germline values: CDR1 SGHTA, CDR2 FQGNSA. The CDR3, as DNA: TGTGCCAGCAGCTTAGCGGGAGGGAACTCACCCCTCCACTTT. It is translated as CASSLAGGNSPLHF.

This rearrangement joins TRBV13 to TRBJ2-2; the D gene is possibly TRBD1 (6 bases). V was pared by 4 bases and J by 0 bases, with 12 bases between. Germline V gene sequence: CDR1 PRHDT, CDR2 FYEKMQ (reference sequence). The CDR3 extends over 16 amino acids. Here the CDR3 reads CASSSPGQSNTGELFF. CDR3 bases: TGTGCCAGCAGCTCCCCCGGACAGTCGAACACCGGGGAGCTGTTTTTT. Together with reference TRBV13 and TRBJ2-2, the CDR3 gives the full variable domain: AAGVIQSPRHLIKEKRETATLKCYPIPRHDTVYWYQQGPGQDPQFLISFYEKMQSDKGSIPDRFSAQQFSDYHSELNMSSLELGDSALYFCASSSPGQSNTGELFFGEGSRLTVL.

This chain uses TRBV5-1 with TRBJ2-4, with D uncertain. Germline CDR1 is SGHRS and CDR2 is YFSETQ. Deletions cut 4 bases from V and 13 bases from J, with 24 bases between. This CDR3 is 15 amino acids long. The CDR3 is CASSPGTVVSPKQYF. The CDR3 DNA sequence: TGCGCCAGCAGCCCCGGAACAGTAGTAAGCCCTAAGCAGTACTTC.

The chain employs TRBV7-2 and TRBJ2-5; D is uncertain. The germline V gene encodes CDR1 SGHTA and CDR2 FQGNSA. V shed 3 bases and J shed 5 bases, with 10 bases lying between them. The CDR3 is made up of 13 amino acids. CDR3 coding DNA: TGTGCCAGCAGCTTGAAGGGATCGGAGACCCAGTACTTC. This codes for CASSLKGSETQYF.

The J gene is TRBJ1-1, the V gene TRBV15; D perhaps matches TRBD1 (6 bases). The CDR3 spans 14 residues. Germline V gives CDR1 LNHNV, CDR2 YYDKDF (reference sequence). The V end lost 5 bases, the J end lost 1 base, and 11 bases lay between the germline ends. The CDR3 sequence is CATSPTGQNTEAFF. The CDR3 DNA sequence: TGTGCCACCAGCCCAACAGGGCAGAACACTGAAGCTTTCTTT.

This chain links TRBV7-8 with TRBJ1-2, with unresolved D. The V end was cut by 5 bases, the J end by 3 bases, with 7 bases between. This CDR3 is 12 amino acids long. Germline-derived CDR1 and CDR2 are SGHVS and FQNEAQ. This chain's CDR3 is CASSPIYYGYTF. CDR3 sequence (DNA): TGTGCCAGCAGCCCGATCTACTATGGCTACACCTTC.

The chain employs TRBV7-6 and TRBJ2-5; TRBD2 might be the D (6 bases). The CDR3 is 10 amino acids. V lost 11 bases and J lost 9, with 13 bases in between. Germline CDR1 is SGHVS and CDR2 is FNYEAQ. The CDR3 reads CASGREAQYF. DNA of the CDR3: TGTGCCTCGGGCAGGGAGGCCCAGTACTTC.

About this clonotype: The junction differs from germline at one of its ends, possibly a read error. DNA for the CDR3: TGTGCCAACAGTTTTTCGACAGGGGGCTCCTACGAGCAGTACTTC. Protein: CANSFSTGGSYEQYF. V and J are TRBV6-8 and TRBJ2-7, with 9 bases fitting TRBD1. This CDR3 has 15 amino acids. Germline CDR1 MNHGY, CDR2 SAAAGT.

The J gene is TRBJ1-2, the V gene TRBV6-1; D might be TRBD1 (5 bases). The CDR3 runs to 15 residues. Germline CDR1 is MNHNS and CDR2 is SASEGT. Trimming pared 1 base from V and 5 bases from J, leaving 14 bases between. CDR3 sequence (DNA): TGTGCCAGCAGTGAAGGAGGGCGGGACGGTTATGGCTACACCTTC. It encodes CASSEGGRDGYGYTF.

The chain uses TRBV24-1 and TRBJ2-1; 11 positions agree with TRBD2. The germline V gene encodes CDR1 KGHDR and CDR2 SFDVKD. The length of the CDR3 is 20 residues. V lost 3 bases, J lost 3 bases, and 15 bases stayed unmatched. The CDR3 nucleotides are TGTGCCACCAGTGATAGGACAGGGCATCCGACTAGCGGGGTCTACAATGAGCAGTTCTTC. Amino acid sequence: CATSDRTGHPTSGVYNEQFF.

The rearrangement uses TRBV7-2 and TRBJ1-1, with a possible D match to TRBD1 (5 bases). The germline CDR1 and CDR2 sequences are SGHTA and FQGNSA. The CDR3 extends over 14 amino acids. V gave up 2 bases and J gave up 1 base, with 8 bases separating them. CDR3 residues: CASSLYGQNTEAFF. The CDR3 nucleotides are TGTGCCAGCAGCTTATATGGACAGAACACTGAAGCTTTCTTT.

The rearrangement uses TRBV5-1 and TRBJ1-2, with TRBD1 identical over 10 bases. This CDR3 region has 15 residues. Germline V gene data show CDR1 as SGHRS and CDR2 as YFSETQ. Trimming at V came to 4 bases and at J to 2 bases, leaving 5 bases not matched to a gene. CDR3 residues: CASSAGGQGNYGYTF. The DNA for the CDR3 is TGCGCCAGCAGCGCCGGGGGACAGGGGAACTATGGCTACACCTTC.

The chain combines TRBV7-2 with TRBJ2-4, with 7 bases aligning to TRBD2. CDR3 size: 13 residues. In germline, CDR1 is SGHTA, CDR2 FQGNSA. V trimming: 1 base; J trimming: 13 bases; junction bases outside the gene matches: 7. Here the CDR3 DNA reads TGTGCCAGCAGCTTAGTTTTGACGGGAGGCCAGTACTTC. Encoded protein: CASSLVLTGGQYF.

V usage is TRBV7-2 and J usage is TRBJ2-1, with D perhaps matching TRBD2 (5 bases). Trimming took off 4 bases at V and 2 bases at J, with 12 bases between the two ends. Germline values: CDR1 SGHTA, CDR2 FQGNSA. The CDR3 loop spans 15 amino acids. The CDR3 loop reads CASSYGETTYNEQFF. For the CDR3, the DNA is TGTGCCAGCAGCTACGGTGAGACTACCTACAATGAGCAGTTCTTC.

CDR3 bases: TGTGCCAGCAGGTCGGGAGAATACAATGAGCAGTTCTTC. Protein product: CASRSGEYNEQFF. The J gene is TRBJ2-1, the V gene TRBV28; weak D call: TRBD2 (6 bases). From germline, CDR1 is MDHEN and CDR2 SYDVKM. This CDR3 comprises 13 residues. V gave up 6 bases and J gave up 4 bases, with 10 bases separating them.

V usage is TRBV20-1 and J usage is TRBJ2-5, with TRBD2 matching 11 bases. This CDR3 region has 14 residues. After removal of 6 bases from V and 2 bases from J, the junction contained 5 bases not matched to a gene. The germline gives CDR1 DFQATT, CDR2 SNEGSKA (reference sequence). The CDR3 DNA follows: TGCAGTGCAGACACTAGCGGGGGACAAGAGACCCAGTACTTC. As protein: CSADTSGGQETQYF.

The chain carries TRBV24-1 and TRBJ2-3; 13 positions match TRBD2. Unmatched junction bases numbered 7, after V lost 7 bases and J lost 1 base. The CDR3 sequence is 17 residues long. Per germline, CDR1 KGHDR and CDR2 SFDVKD. Here the CDR3 DNA reads TGTGCCACCAGCGACTCCGGGACTAGCGGGGGCACAGATACGCAGTATTTT. Its translation: CATSDSGTSGGTDTQYF.

Of note for this clonotype: At one boundary the junction diverges from the germline segment, which might be a read error. The rearrangement uses TRBV15 and TRBJ2-7; 8 positions agree with TRBD2. The CDR3 is 14 residues long. CDR1 LNHNV and CDR2 YYDKDF come from the germline V gene (reference sequence). The DNA of the CDR3 is TGTGCCGCCAGCGCGGGGGGTTCACTCTACGAGCAGTACTTC. It encodes CAASAGGSLYEQYF.

This clonotype was detected a few times. The rearrangement uses TRBV24-1 and TRBJ2-5, with D possibly being TRBD1 (5 bases). The germline V gene has CDR1 KGHDR and CDR2 SFDVKD. The CDR3 consists of 14 residues. V was clipped by 12 bases and J by 4 bases, with 20 bases between them. CDR3 sequence reads: CAVDSGLGLETQYF. The DNA of the CDR3 is TGTGCCGTAGACAGTGGCCTAGGATTAGAGACCCAGTACTTC.